This T cell receptor (beta chain) came from a study of shared clonotypes between healthy human individuals. Study observations and caveats: Measured sharing among donors was expected to vary with sequencing depth. Naive subsets usually exceeded memory subsets in estimated richness. Relative to clonotypes present in all four donors, those not shared had lower generation probabilities.

As to this clone: What it binds is not known.

Only Caucasian adults living in Nashville, Tennessee served as donors. Assay used: immunoSEQ multiplex PCR; TCRdb lists only in-frame clones, some missing. The sample lists a few hundred thousand clones, 60% to 80% occurring once. This receptor was identified in a man aged 25 to 45 in good health. The material sequenced was memory CD4+ T cells sorted from blood. Subset noted: CD45RA-negative fraction.

The CDR3 spells CASNTLARGEQYF. DNA for the CDR3: TGTGCCAGCAATACCCTAGCGCGAGGCGAGCAGTACTTC. J is TRBJ2-7 and V is TRBV2; tentatively, D is TRBD2 (6 bases). CDR1 SNHLY and CDR2 FYNNEI come from the germline V gene. This CDR3 has 13 amino acids. V was clipped by 7 bases and J by 6 bases, with 16 bases between them.